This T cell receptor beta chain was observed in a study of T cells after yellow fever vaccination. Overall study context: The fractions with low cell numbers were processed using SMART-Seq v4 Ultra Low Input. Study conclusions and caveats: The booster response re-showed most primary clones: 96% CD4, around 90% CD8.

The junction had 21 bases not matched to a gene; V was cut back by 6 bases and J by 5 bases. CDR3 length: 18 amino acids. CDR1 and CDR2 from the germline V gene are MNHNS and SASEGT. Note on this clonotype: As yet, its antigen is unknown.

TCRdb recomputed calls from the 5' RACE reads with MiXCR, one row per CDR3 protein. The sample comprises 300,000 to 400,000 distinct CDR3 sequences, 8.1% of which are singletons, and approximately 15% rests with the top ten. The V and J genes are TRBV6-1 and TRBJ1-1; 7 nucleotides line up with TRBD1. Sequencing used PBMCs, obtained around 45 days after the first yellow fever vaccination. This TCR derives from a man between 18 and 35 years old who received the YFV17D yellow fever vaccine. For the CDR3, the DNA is TGTGCCAGCAGACCTCTTACAGGGGATAAGGGTCATTTGACTGAAGCTTTCTTT. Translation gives CASRPLTGDKGHLTEAFF.